Presented here are 12 T cell receptor beta chains from one specimen sequenced in a study of cytomegalovirus exposure and HLA in healthy donors. The table came from immunoSEQ multiplex PCR; TCRdb's copy has only in-frame clones and leaves some out. The table shows 150,000 to 200,000 clones, with more than 75% occurring only once. Sample: PBMCs. These receptors originate from a woman under 30 in good health and CMV-seronegative.

V is TRBV6-4 and J is TRBJ2-1, with 10 bases that match TRBD2. This CDR3 has 15 residues. In germline, CDR1 is MRHNA, CDR2 SNTAGT. The junction had 0 bases not matched to a gene; V was cut back by 4 bases and J by 0 bases. CDR3 protein: CASSASGGSYNEQFF. CDR3 DNA sequence: TGTGCCAGCAGTGCTAGCGGGGGCTCCTACAATGAGCAGTTCTTC.

J is TRBJ2-1 and V is TRBV19; 8 nucleotides agree with TRBD1. Germline V gene data show CDR1 as LNHDA and CDR2 as SQIVND (reference sequence). The junction had 3 bases not matched to a gene; V was cut back by 2 bases and J by 3 bases. This CDR3 spans 15 amino acids. For the CDR3, the DNA is TGTGCCAGTAGTATAAGAGACAGGGGCTACAATGAGCAGTTCTTC. Encoded protein: CASSIRDRGYNEQFF.

Here the CDR3 DNA reads TGCGCCAGCAAGGAGGGGGGGATGAATGAAAAACTGTTTTTT. Protein product: CASKEGGMNEKLFF. The V gene is TRBV5-1, the J gene TRBJ1-4, with D possibly being TRBD1 (6 bases). The ends were cut back, 6 bases at V and 5 bases at J, with 14 bases in the middle. The CDR3 contains 14 residues. Per the germline V gene, CDR1 is SGHRS and CDR2 is YFSETQ.

This sequence joins TRBV7-2 and TRBJ1-1; D is unclear. V lost 3 bases to trimming and J lost 4 bases, with 6 bases between them. The CDR3 extends over 12 amino acids. CDR1 and CDR2 (germline): SGHTA, FQGNSA. CDR3 loop: CASSFASTEAFF. CDR3 sequence (DNA): TGTGCCAGCAGCTTTGCCAGCACTGAAGCTTTCTTT. Supplemented by reference TRBV7-2 and TRBJ1-1, the full variable domain reads GAGVSQSPSNKVTEKGKDVELRCDPISGHTALYWYRQSLGQGLEFLIYFQGNSAPDKSGLPSDRFSAERTGGSVSTLTIQRTQQEDSAVYLCASSFASTEAFFGQGTRLTVV.

The genes are TRBV7-9 and TRBJ1-4; D unclear. Germline V gene data show CDR1 as SEHNR and CDR2 as FQNEAQ (reference sequence). The V end was cut by 5 bases, the J end by 8 bases, with 15 bases between. The CDR3 is 14 amino acids. The CDR3 DNA reads TGTGCCAGCAGCAGACAACCCGCGGGGGAAAAACTGTTTTTT. It encodes CASSRQPAGEKLFF.

V and J are TRBV10-3 and TRBJ2-1; 14 nucleotides agree with TRBD2. Looked up from germline, CDR1 is ENHRY and CDR2 is SYGVKD. V lost 6 bases and J lost 8; bases outside the gene matches: 3. The CDR3 is 14 amino acids. The CDR3 coding sequence is TGTGCCATCAGGACTAGCGGGGGGGCAGATGAGCAGTTCTTC. Protein: CAIRTSGGADEQFF.

The J gene is TRBJ1-1, the V gene TRBV19; no reliable D call. V lost 7 bases and J lost 7, with 22 bases in between. This CDR3 has 15 amino acids. Germline CDR1 is LNHDA and CDR2 is SQIVND (reference sequence). The CDR3, as DNA: TGTGCCAGTACCCCGCCCGTTGGGCAGCACGATGAAGCTTTCTTT. This codes for CASTPPVGQHDEAFF.

The chain couples TRBV19 to TRBJ1-2; D unclear. The CDR3 covers 11 residues. Germline CDR1 LNHDA, CDR2 SQIVND (reference sequence). With 3 bases removed from V and 7 bases from J, the gap between germline ends came to 6 bases. Here the CDR3 DNA reads TGTGCCAGTAGTATTAATCGTGGCTACACCTTC. Amino acid sequence: CASSINRGYTF. The full variable domain, rest sourced from reference TRBV19 and TRBJ1-2, is DGGITQSPKYLFRKEGQNVTLSCEQNLNHDAMYWYRQDPGQGLRLIYYSQIVNDFQKGDIAEGYSVSREKKESFPLTVTSAQKNPTAFYLCASSINRGYTFGSGTRLTVV.

This chain joins TRBV11-2 and TRBJ2-4, with D possibly being TRBD2 (5 bases). V gave up 3 bases and J gave up 6 bases, with 6 bases separating them. The CDR3 runs 12 residues. Germline loops: CDR1 SGHAT, CDR2 FQNNGV. CDR3 loop: CASSLGRNIQYF. DNA for the CDR3: TGTGCCAGCAGCTTGGGGAGAAACATTCAGTACTTC.

The chain combines TRBV11-2 with TRBJ2-2; D unclear. Trimming pared 0 bases from V and 6 bases from J, leaving 5 bases between. CDR1 is SGHAT and CDR2 is FQNNGV in the germline V gene. The CDR3 totals 13 residues. DNA for the CDR3: TGTGCCAGCAGCTTAGAGTATTCCGGGGAGCTGTTTTTT. Translated, it gives CASSLEYSGELFF.

V is TRBV7-8 and J is TRBJ1-1; D gene uncertain. Looked up from germline, CDR1 is SGHVS and CDR2 is FQNEAQ. The V end lost 2 bases, the J end lost 1 base, and 2 bases lay between the germline ends. This CDR3 comprises 12 residues. CDR3 in DNA: TGTGCCAGCAGCTTACAGAACACTGAAGCTTTCTTT. It codes for CASSLQNTEAFF.

This chain links TRBV29-1 with TRBJ2-3; D not resolved. The CDR3 length is 12 residues. Trimming removed 5 bases from V and 1 base from J, with 7 bases in between. The germline gives CDR1 SQVTM, CDR2 ANQGSEA. As DNA, the CDR3 is TGCAGCGTTTTGCCGGGCACAGATACGCAGTATTTT. Amino acids: CSVLPGTDTQYF.